A single sample gave rise to the 13 T cell receptor beta chains below, sequenced in a study of shared clonotypes between healthy human individuals. In the naive CD8 group, cells lacked CD45RO and were positively selected for CCR7, so terminally differentiated effector memory CD45RA+ cells were left out. Only in-frame clones appear in the TCRdb table, and some are missing; sequencing was by immunoSEQ multiplex PCR. The table lists under 850,000 clones, 80% to 95% of them singletons. The sample consisted of naive CD8+ T cells sorted from blood. These receptors all come from a man between 25 and 39 years old in good health.

A word on this clone: Other DNA sequences of this sample code for an identical CDR3. The rearrangement links TRBV29-1 to TRBJ2-1; the match to TRBD2 covers 9 bases. The CDR3 runs to 13 residues. After removal of 4 bases from V and 5 bases from J, the junction contained 3 bases not matched to a gene. Germline V gene lookup returns CDR1 SQVTM and CDR2 ANQGSEA. This CDR3 reads CSVVGLAHNEQFF. Written as DNA, the CDR3 is TGCAGCGTTGTGGGACTAGCACACAATGAGCAGTTCTTC.

The chain links TRBV9 to TRBJ1-2; D gene uncertain. V lost 0 bases, J lost 1 base, and 7 bases lay in between. This CDR3 comprises 14 residues. CDR1 is SGDLS and CDR2 is YYNGEE in the germline V gene. CDR3 region: CASSVDDGNYGYTF. DNA of the CDR3: TGTGCCAGCAGCGTAGATGACGGTAACTATGGCTACACCTTC.

The V call is TRBV4-1, the J call TRBJ2-5; D is uncertain. From germline, CDR1 is MGHRA and CDR2 YSYEKL. Trimming removed 3 bases from V and 4 bases from J, with 9 bases in between. This CDR3 region has 13 residues. The CDR3 bases are TGCGCCAGCAGCCAGTTACCGGGAGAGACCCAGTACTTC. Protein product: CASSQLPGETQYF.

The rearrangement links TRBV10-3 to TRBJ2-5; D might be TRBD2 (6 bases). This CDR3 contains 13 residues. The V gene lost 7 bases and the J gene lost 3 bases, with 12 bases spanning the gap. Germline CDR1 ENHRY, CDR2 SYGVKD. The CDR3 bases are TGTGCCATCAAGGGCGGGGCCGAAGAGACCCAGTACTTC. Protein: CAIKGGAEETQYF.

About this clone itself: At one of its ends the junction is not consistent with the germline gene, which may arise from a read error. J is TRBJ2-3 and V is TRBV5-6; 8 nucleotides line up with TRBD1. Germline V lookup: CDR1 SGHDT, CDR2 YYEEEE. This CDR3 is built from 13 residues. The CDR3 sequence is CASSGPRGDRFDF. The CDR3 coding sequence is TGTGCCAGCAGCGGCCCCAGAGGGGACAGGTTCGATTTT.

The gene calls are TRBV4-1 and TRBJ1-1, with TRBD1 as a possible D gene (5 bases). CDR3 length: 14 residues. Germline CDR1 is MGHRA and CDR2 is YSYEKL. The germline V and J ends were trimmed by 1 base and 6 bases, with 12 bases remaining between them. This CDR3 is CASSQVPGLAEAFF. CDR3 nucleotides: TGCGCCAGCAGCCAAGTCCCGGGACTGGCTGAAGCTTTCTTT.

This chain joins TRBV4-1 and TRBJ2-5; possibly TRBD2 for D (5 bases). Germline CDR1 and CDR2: MGHRA and YSYEKL. This CDR3 has 14 amino acids. The ends were cut back, 5 bases at V and 7 bases at J, with 17 bases in the middle. The CDR3 sequence is CASSAPGKSVTQYF. The CDR3, as DNA: TGCGCCAGCAGCGCCCCGGGGAAATCGGTGACCCAGTACTTC.

This chain joins TRBV2 and TRBJ1-1; 7 nucleotides align to TRBD1. V shed 4 bases and J 0 bases; nucleotides not matched to a gene: 14. The CDR3 has 18 amino acids. Germline assignment: CDR1 SNHLY and CDR2 FYNNEI. The CDR3: CASSVHRGDEWLNTEAFF. Written as DNA, the CDR3 is TGTGCCAGCAGTGTCCACAGGGGAGACGAGTGGCTGAACACTGAAGCTTTCTTT.

This sequence joins TRBV7-8 and TRBJ2-3; 12 bases are a match to TRBD2. This CDR3 contains 17 residues. Losses at the gene ends were 3 bases for V and 3 bases for J; bases not matched to a gene: 7. Germline V CDR1 and CDR2: SGHVS, FQNEAQ. The CDR3 nucleotides are TGTGCCAGCAGCTTCCCCCTAGCGGGAGGGCCAACAGATACGCAGTATTTT. It yields the protein CASSFPLAGGPTDTQYF.

This clone has only a few counts. Other DNA sequences within the sample encode an identical CDR3. The J gene is TRBJ2-3, the V gene TRBV9, with D hard to call. The CDR3 has 13 amino acids. V was shortened by 0 bases and J by 2 bases, with 4 bases between the two germline ends. CDR1 is SGDLS and CDR2 is YYNGEE in the germline V gene. CDR3 amino acids: CASSVVDTDTQYF. The CDR3 DNA reads TGTGCCAGCAGCGTAGTCGACACAGATACGCAGTATTTT.

The V call is TRBV9, the J call TRBJ2-1; D uncertain. The CDR3 extends over 12 amino acids. Germline V CDR1 and CDR2: SGDLS, YYNGEE. The ends were cut back, 3 bases at V and 4 bases at J, with 5 bases in the middle. CDR3 in amino acids: CASSAYYNEQFF. The CDR3 DNA follows: TGTGCCAGCAGCGCTTATTACAATGAGCAGTTCTTC.

This sequence joins TRBV5-5 and TRBJ2-2, with D uncertain. Per germline, CDR1 SGHKS and CDR2 YYEKEE (reference sequence). V was shortened by 4 bases and J by 1 base, with 11 bases between the two germline ends. The CDR3 spans 15 residues. The CDR3 sequence: CASSLRMGNTGELFF. In DNA form, the CDR3 reads TGTGCCAGCAGCCTCAGGATGGGGAACACCGGGGAGCTGTTTTTT.

This clone showed up just once. This chain links TRBV7-9 with TRBJ1-1; no reliable D call. The CDR3 runs to 13 residues. Germline CDR1 reads SEHNR; CDR2 reads FQNEAQ (reference sequence). V was trimmed by 7 bases and J by 1 base, leaving 10 bases between them. The CDR3 protein is CASNSVENTEAFF. The CDR3 nucleotides read TGTGCCAGCAACTCGGTCGAGAACACTGAAGCTTTCTTT.